The T cell receptor (beta chain) described here comes from a study of molecular identifiers for immune sequencing clone quantification. Study-level results: It was shown that clones above 20 RNA copies held over 99% of effector molecules, but under 1% in naive cells.

The CDR3 loop spans 13 amino acids. Trimming took 3 bases from V and 0 from J, leaving 5 bases between them. Germline CDR1 is DFQATT and CDR2 is SNEGSKA (reference sequence). Comments on this clonotype: Its antigen remains unknown.

Methods described previously, with TCR primers listed, were used for bulk TCR libraries. TCRdb reprocessed the PCR reads via MiXCR and lists one record per CDR3 protein. The sample contains more than 550,000 distinct CDR3 sequences, 25% of which appear only once. Sample: naive CD8+ T cells from blood, with Jurkat cell RNA spiked in. Documented subset: FACS-sorted CD8+CD4-CCR7+CD45RA+ naive T cells. This TCR came from a human donor in good health. Some libraries in this study had Jurkat cell RNA spiked in. This chain uses TRBV20-1 with TRBJ2-2; no reliable D call. In nucleotides, the CDR3 is TGCAGTGCTAGGGTTGCGAACACCGGGGAGCTGTTTTTT. It is translated as CSARVANTGELFF.